This T cell receptor (beta chain) comes out of a study of beta chain features in type 1 diabetes. Sequencing targeted expressed TCRB transcripts, as all isolated RNA had been reverse transcribed. Repertoires were generated with immunoSEQ multiplex PCR, while TCRdb's copy carries only in-frame clones and drops some. This sample yields approximately 200,000 clones, of which about 9.3% are seen a single time; 0.034% belongs to the top ten. The CDR3 is made up of 13 amino acids. The ends were cut back, 4 bases at V and 0 bases at J, with 7 bases in the middle. CDR1 MGHRA and CDR2 YSYEKL come from the germline V gene.

The sequence came from a young woman in good health. The sequencing sample was made of naive CD4+ T cells from blood. V and J are TRBV4-1 and TRBJ2-7; D is unclear. CDR3 nucleotide sequence: TGCGCCAGCAGCCCCTACCGCTCCTACGAGCAGTACTTC. Translated: CASSPYRSYEQYF.